This TCR beta chain stems from a study of blood T cell repertoires in COVID-19. Across the whole study: Italy, Spain and the United States were the sources of the convalescent and acute COVID-19 samples. PBMCs, B-cell-depleted T cells, or T cells were the source of the cDNA or gDNA that made up the material.

Authors' methods: Reference gene primer amplification yielded estimated nucleated cell counts. Assay: immunoSEQ multiplex PCR; the TCRdb copy retains only in-frame clones and omits some. V and J calls and clone size are as listed in that table; D and trimming were resolved from the DNA. Counted here are a few hundred thousand clones, over 65% occurring once; the ten biggest clones make up more than 2.5%. The CDR3 runs to 13 residues. Germline CDR1 is SGHVS and CDR2 is FQNEAQ. Trimming removed 4 bases from V and 5 bases from J, with 11 bases in between. Sequenced: peripheral blood. The genes are TRBV7-8 and TRBJ1-1; D might be TRBD1 (6 bases). This sequence originates from a woman aged 80 or over with acute or convalescent COVID-19. CDR3 DNA: TGTGCCAGCAGCTCTCAAGGGGGTACTGAAGCTTTCTTT. Residues: CASSSQGGTEAFF.